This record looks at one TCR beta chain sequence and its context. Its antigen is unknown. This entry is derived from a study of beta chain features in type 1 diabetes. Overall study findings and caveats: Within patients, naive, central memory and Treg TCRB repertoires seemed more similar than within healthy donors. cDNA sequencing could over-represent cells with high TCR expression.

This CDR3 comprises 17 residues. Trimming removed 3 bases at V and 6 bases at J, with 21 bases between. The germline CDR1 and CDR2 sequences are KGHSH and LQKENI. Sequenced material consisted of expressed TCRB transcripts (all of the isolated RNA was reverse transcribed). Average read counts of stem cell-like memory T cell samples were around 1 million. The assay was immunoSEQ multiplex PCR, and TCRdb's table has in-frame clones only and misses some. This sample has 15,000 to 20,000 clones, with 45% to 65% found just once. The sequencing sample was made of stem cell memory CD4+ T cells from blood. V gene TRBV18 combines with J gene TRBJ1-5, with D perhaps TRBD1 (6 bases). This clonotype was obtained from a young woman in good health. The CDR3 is CASSPGAAGRLVQPQHF. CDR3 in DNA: TGTGCCAGCTCACCGGGGGCGGCAGGGCGTTTAGTTCAGCCCCAGCATTTT.